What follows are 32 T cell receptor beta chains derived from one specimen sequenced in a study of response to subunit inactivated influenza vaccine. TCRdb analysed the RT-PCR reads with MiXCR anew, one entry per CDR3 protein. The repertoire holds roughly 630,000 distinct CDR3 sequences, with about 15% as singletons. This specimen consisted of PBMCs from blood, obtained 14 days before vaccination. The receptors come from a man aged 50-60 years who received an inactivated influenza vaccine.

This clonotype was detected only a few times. The CDR3 DNA follows: TGTGCCAGCTCACCACTCGCGGGGGCCGACGAGCAGTACTTC. Protein sequence: CASSPLAGADEQYF. The chain couples TRBV18 to TRBJ2-7; a weak D match, TRBD2 (7 bases). Germline V gene data show CDR1 as KGHSH and CDR2 as LQKENI. This CDR3 is built from 14 residues. The V and J ends lost 1 base and 5 bases respectively, with 12 bases between them.

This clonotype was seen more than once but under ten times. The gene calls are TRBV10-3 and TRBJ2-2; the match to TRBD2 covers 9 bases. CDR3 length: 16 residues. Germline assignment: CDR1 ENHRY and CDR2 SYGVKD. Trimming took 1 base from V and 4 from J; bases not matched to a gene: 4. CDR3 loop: CAISEFSGSGTGELFF. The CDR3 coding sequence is TGTGCCATCAGTGAGTTTAGCGGGAGTGGCACCGGGGAGCTGTTTTTT.

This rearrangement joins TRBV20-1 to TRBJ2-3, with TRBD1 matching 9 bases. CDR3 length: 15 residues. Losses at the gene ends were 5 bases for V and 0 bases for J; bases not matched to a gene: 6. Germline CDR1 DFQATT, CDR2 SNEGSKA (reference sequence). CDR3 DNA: TGCAGTGCTCCTACCGGGACAGGGAGCACAGATACGCAGTATTTT. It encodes CSAPTGTGSTDTQYF.

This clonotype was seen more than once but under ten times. CDR3 amino acids: CASSFSGTHPAEDTQYF. The CDR3 coding sequence is TGCGCCAGCAGCTTTTCCGGGACCCACCCCGCAGAAGATACGCAGTATTTT. The gene calls are TRBV5-1 and TRBJ2-3; D could derive from TRBD1 or TRBD2 (5 bases each). CDR1 and CDR2 from the germline V gene are SGHRS and YFSETQ. CDR3 length: 17 amino acids. Trimming took off 2 bases at V and 5 bases at J, with 21 bases between the two ends.

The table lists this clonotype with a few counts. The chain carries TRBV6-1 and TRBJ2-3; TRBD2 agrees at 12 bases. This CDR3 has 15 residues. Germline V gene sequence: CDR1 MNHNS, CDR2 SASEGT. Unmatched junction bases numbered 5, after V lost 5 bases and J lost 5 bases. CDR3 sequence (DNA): TGTGCCAGCAGTCTAGCGGGAGGGCCCAGAGATACGCAGTATTTT. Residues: CASSLAGGPRDTQYF.

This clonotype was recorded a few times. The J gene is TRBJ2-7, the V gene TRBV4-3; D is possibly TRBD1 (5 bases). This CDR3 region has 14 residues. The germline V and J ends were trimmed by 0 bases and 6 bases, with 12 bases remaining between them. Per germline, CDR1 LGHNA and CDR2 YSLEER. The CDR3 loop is CASSQESRVSEQYF. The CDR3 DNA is TGCGCCAGCAGCCAAGAAAGCAGGGTCAGCGAGCAGTACTTC.

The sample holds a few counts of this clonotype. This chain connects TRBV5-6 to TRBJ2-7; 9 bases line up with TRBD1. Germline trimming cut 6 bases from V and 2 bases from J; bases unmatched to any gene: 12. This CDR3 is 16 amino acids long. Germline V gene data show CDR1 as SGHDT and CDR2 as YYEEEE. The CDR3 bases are TGTGCCAGCACCTACAGGGGGCTCAGCCCTACCTACGAGCAGTACTTC. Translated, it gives CASTYRGLSPTYEQYF.

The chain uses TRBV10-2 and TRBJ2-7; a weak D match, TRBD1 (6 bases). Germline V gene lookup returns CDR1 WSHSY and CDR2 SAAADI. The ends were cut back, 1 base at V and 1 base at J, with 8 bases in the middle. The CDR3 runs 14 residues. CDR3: CASSEFGQSYEQYF. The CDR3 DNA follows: TGCGCCAGCAGTGAGTTCGGACAGTCCTACGAGCAGTACTTC.

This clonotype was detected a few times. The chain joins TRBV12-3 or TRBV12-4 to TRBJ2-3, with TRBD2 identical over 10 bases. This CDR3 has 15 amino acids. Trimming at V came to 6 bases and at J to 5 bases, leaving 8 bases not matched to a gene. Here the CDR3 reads CASRDRTSGRDTQYF. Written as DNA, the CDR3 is TGTGCCAGCAGGGACAGGACTAGCGGCCGAGATACGCAGTATTTT.

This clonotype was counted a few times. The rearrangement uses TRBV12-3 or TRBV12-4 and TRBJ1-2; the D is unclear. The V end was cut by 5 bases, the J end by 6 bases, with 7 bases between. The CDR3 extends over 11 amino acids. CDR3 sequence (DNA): TGTGCCAGCAGTCCCCTCGATGGCTACACCTTC. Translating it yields CASSPLDGYTF.

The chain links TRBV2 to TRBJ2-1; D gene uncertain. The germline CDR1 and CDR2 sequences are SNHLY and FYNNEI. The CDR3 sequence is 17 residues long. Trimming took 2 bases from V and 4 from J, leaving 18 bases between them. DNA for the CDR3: TGTGCCAGCAGTGAATTGGCAAGGGCCGGCAGGTACAATGAGCAGTTCTTC. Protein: CASSELARAGRYNEQFF.

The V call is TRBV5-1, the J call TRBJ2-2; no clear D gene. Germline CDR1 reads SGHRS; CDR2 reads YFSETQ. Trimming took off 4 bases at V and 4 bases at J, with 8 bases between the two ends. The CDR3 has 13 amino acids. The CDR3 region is CASSPEITGELFF. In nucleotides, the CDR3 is TGCGCCAGCAGCCCCGAAATCACCGGGGAGCTGTTTTTT.

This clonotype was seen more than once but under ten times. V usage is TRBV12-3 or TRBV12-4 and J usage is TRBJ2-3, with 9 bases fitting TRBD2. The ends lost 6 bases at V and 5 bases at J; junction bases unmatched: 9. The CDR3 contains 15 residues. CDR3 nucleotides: TGTGCCAGCAGACCGAGTGGCGGGGGGGAAGATACGCAGTATTTT. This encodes CASRPSGGGEDTQYF.

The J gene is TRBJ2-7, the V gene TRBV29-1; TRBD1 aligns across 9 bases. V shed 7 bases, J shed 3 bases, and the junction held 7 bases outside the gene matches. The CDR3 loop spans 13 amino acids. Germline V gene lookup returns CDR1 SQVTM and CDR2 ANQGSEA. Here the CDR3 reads CSATGQGLYEQYF. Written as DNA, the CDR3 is TGCAGCGCTACGGGACAGGGTCTCTACGAGCAGTACTTC.

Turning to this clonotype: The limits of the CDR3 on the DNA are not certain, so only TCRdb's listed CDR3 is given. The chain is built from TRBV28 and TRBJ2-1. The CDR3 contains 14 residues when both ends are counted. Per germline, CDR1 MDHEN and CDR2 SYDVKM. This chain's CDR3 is CASSSSTAYNEQFF.

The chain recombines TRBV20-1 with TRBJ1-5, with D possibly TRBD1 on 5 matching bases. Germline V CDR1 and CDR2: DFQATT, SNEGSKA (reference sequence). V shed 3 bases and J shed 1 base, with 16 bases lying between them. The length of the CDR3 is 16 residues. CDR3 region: CSARLGGGVSNQPQHF. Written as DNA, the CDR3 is TGCAGTGCTAGGTTGGGTGGGGGAGTCAGCAATCAGCCCCAGCATTTT.

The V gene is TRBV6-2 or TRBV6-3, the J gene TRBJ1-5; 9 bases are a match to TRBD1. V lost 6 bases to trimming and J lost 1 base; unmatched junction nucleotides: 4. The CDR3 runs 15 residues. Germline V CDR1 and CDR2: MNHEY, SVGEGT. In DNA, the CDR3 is TGTGCCAGCAGGTCGGACAGGGGAAGCAATCAGCCCCAGCATTTT. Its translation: CASRSDRGSNQPQHF.

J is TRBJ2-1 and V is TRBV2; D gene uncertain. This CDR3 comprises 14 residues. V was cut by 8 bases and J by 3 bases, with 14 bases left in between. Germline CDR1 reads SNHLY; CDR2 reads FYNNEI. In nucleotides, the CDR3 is TGTGCCAGCGTGGGTAGGGTGCACTACAATGAGCAGTTCTTC. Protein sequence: CASVGRVHYNEQFF. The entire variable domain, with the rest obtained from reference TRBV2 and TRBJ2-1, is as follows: EPEVTQTPSHQVTQMGQEVILRCVPISNHLYFYWYRQILGQKVEFLVSFYNNEISEKSEIFDDQFSVERPDGSNFTLKIRSTKLEDSAMYFCASVGRVHYNEQFFGPGTRLTVL.

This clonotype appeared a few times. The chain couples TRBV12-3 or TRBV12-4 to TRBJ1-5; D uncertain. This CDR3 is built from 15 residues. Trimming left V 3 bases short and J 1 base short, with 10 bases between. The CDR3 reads CASSFGVGSNQPQHF. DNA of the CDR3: TGTGCCAGCAGTTTCGGGGTAGGCAGCAATCAGCCCCAGCATTTT.

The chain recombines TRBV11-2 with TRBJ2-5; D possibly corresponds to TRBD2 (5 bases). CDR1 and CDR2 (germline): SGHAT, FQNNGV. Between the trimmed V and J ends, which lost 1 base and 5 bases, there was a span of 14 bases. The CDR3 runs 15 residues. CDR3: CASSLGDREWETQYF. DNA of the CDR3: TGTGCCAGCAGCTTAGGGGATAGGGAGTGGGAGACCCAGTACTTC.

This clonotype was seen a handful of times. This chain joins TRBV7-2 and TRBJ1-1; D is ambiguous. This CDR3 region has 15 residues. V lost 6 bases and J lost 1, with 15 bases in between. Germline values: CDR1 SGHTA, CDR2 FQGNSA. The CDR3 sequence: CASRGNLLGNTEAFF. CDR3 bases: TGTGCCAGCAGGGGTAATCTACTCGGGAACACTGAAGCTTTCTTT.

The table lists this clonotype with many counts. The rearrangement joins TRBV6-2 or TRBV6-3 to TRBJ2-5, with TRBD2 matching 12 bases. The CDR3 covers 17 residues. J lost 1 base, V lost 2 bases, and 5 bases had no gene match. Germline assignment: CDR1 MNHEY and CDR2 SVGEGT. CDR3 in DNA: TGTGCCAGCAGTTACCGTGGACTAGCGGGATTCCAAGAGACCCAGTACTTC. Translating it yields CASSYRGLAGFQETQYF.

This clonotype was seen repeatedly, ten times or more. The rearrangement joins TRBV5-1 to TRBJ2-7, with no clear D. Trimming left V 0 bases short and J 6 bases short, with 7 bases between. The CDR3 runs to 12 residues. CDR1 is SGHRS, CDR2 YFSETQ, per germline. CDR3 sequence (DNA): TGCGCCAGCAGCTTGGCCTCGGGCGAGCAGTACTTC. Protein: CASSLASGEQYF.

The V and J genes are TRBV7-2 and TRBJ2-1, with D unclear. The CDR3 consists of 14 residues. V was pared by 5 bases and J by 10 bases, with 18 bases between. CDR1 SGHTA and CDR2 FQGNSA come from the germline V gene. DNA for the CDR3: TGTGCCAGCAGCCCCTTAGGGCGGTATTGGGAGCAGTTCTTC. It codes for CASSPLGRYWEQFF.

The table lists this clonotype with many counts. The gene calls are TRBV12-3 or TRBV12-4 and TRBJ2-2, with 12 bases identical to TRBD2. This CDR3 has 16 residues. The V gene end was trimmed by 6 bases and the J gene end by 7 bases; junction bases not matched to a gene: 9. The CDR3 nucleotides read TGTGCCAGCAGACATCGACTAGCGGGAGCGAACGGGGAGCTGTTTTTT. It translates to CASRHRLAGANGELFF.

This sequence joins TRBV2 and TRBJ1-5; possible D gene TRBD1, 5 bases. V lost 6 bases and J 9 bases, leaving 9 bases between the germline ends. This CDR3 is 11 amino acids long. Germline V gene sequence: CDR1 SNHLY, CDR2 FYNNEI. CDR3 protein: CASSVRGPQHF. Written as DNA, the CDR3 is TGTGCCAGCAGCGTAAGGGGGCCCCAGCATTTT. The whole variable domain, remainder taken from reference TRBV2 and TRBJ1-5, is EPEVTQTPSHQVTQMGQEVILRCVPISNHLYFYWYRQILGQKVEFLVSFYNNEISEKSEIFDDQFSVERPDGSNFTLKIRSTKLEDSAMYFCASSVRGPQHFGDGTRLSIL.

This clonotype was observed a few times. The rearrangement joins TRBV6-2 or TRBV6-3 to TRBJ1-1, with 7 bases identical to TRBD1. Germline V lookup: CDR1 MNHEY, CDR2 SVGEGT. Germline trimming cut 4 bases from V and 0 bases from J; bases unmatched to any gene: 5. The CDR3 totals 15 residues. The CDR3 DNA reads TGTGCCAGCAGTTCTGCGGGACAGTTGAACACTGAAGCTTTCTTT. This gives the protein CASSSAGQLNTEAFF.

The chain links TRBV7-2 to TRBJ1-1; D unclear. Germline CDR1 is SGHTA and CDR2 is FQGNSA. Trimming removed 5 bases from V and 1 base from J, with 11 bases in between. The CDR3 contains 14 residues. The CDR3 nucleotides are TGTGCCAGCAGCCCACGGGCGGGGAACACTGAAGCTTTCTTT. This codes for CASSPRAGNTEAFF.

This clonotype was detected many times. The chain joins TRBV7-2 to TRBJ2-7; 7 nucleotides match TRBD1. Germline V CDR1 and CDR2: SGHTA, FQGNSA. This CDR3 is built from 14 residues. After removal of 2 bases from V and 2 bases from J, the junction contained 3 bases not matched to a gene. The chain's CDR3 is CASSLTGAPYEQYF. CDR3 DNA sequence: TGTGCCAGCAGCTTAACAGGGGCCCCCTACGAGCAGTACTTC.

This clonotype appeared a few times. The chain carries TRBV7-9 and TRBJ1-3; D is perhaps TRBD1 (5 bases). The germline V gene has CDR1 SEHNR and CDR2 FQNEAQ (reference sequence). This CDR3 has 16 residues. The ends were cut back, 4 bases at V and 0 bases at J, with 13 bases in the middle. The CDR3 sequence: CASSSSDSSSGNTIYF. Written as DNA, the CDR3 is TGTGCCAGCAGCTCCTCAGACAGTAGCTCTGGAAACACCATATATTTT.

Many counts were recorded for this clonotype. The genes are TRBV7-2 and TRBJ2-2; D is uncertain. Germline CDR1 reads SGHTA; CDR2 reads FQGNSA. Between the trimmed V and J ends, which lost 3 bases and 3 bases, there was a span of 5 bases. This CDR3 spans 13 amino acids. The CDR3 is CASSFWDTGELFF. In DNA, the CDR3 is TGTGCCAGCAGCTTTTGGGACACCGGGGAGCTGTTTTTT.

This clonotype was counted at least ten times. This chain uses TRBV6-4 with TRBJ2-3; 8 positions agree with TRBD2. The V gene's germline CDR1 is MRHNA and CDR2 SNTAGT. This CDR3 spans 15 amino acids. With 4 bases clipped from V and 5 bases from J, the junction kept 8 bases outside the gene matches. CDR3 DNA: TGTGCCAGCAGTGGGGTAGCGGGAAAAGAAGATACGCAGTATTTT. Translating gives CASSGVAGKEDTQYF.